Listed below are T cell receptor beta chains from one sample, sequenced in a study of blood T cell repertoires in COVID-19. Only in-frame clones appear in the TCRdb table, and some are missing; sequencing was by immunoSEQ multiplex PCR. Of roughly 90,000 clones listed, around 85% are singletons. The source material was peripheral blood. Receptors originate from a human donor in a cohort sampled during active COVID-19. The CDR3 runs from the conserved cysteine through the conserved F or W. The D gene is left open where the match is weak. Size tells how often a clone was seen (once, few, many) or the class of an expanded clone, and some rows leave it out.

clone_size,v_call,d_call,j_call,cdr3_nt,cdr3_aa
-,TRBV6-2/TRBV6-3,-,TRBJ2-2,TGTGCCAGCAGTTATCGGGGGACCGGGGAGCTGTTTTTT,CASSYRGTGELFF
-,TRBV5-1,TRBD1,TRBJ2-5,TGCGCCAGCAGTTTCGGACAGGGTCTCACCCAGTACTTC,CASSFGQGLTQYF
-,TRBV7-9,TRBD2,TRBJ2-6,TGTGCCAGCAGCCTAAGGGCTAGCGGGCCTGGCTCTGGGGCCAACGTCCTGACTTTC,CASSLRASGPGSGANVLTF
-,TRBV3-1/TRBV3-2,TRBD2,TRBJ2-3,TGTGCCAGCAGTGAAGTTGGACTAGCGGGGGTCGATACGCAGTATTTT,CASSEVGLAGVDTQYF
once,TRBV19,TRBD1,TRBJ1-5,TGTGCCAGTAGTATACTGGCAGGGGGCGGTCAGCCCCAGCATTTT,CASSILAGGGQPQHF
-,TRBV7-9,-,TRBJ2-7,TGTGCCAGCAGCTCAATCCACGAGCAGTACTTC,CASSSIHEQYF
-,TRBV4-2,-,TRBJ2-7,TGTGCCAGCGGCGACAGCTCCAGCTACGAGCAGTACTTC,CASGDSSSYEQYF
-,TRBV5-4,TRBD2,TRBJ2-1,TGTGCCAGCAGCTTGGAGCGGGGGGGCTTGGATGAGCAGTTCTTC,CASSLERGGLDEQFF
-,TRBV7-2,-,TRBJ1-1,TGTGCCAGCAGCTTTAAAACAGGGAAGAACACTGAAGCTTTCTTT,CASSFKTGKNTEAFF
once,TRBV29-1,TRBD2,TRBJ2-3,TGCAGCGCATCAGCGGGAGGGGGCACAGATACGCAGTATTTT,CSASAGGGTDTQYF
-,TRBV19,-,TRBJ2-3,TGTGCCAGTAGTCTTACGGGGACTAGCACAGATACGCAGTATTTT,CASSLTGTSTDTQYF
-,TRBV3-1/TRBV3-2,TRBD1,TRBJ1-1,TGTGCCAGCAGCCAACCAGGGGGCAACACTGAAGCTTTCTTT,CASSQPGGNTEAFF
-,TRBV4-3,TRBD1,TRBJ1-2,TGCGCCAGCAGCCAAGAGGCAGGGGGTGTAGGGGTTGGGTATGGCTACACCTTC,CASSQEAGGVGVGYGYTF
once,TRBV6-5,-,TRBJ2-2,TGTGCCAGCAGTTACGGCAGCGCGAACACCGGGGAGCTGTTTTTT,CASSYGSANTGELFF
few,TRBV2,TRBD1,TRBJ2-2,TGTGCCAGCAGTGCTATGGGACAGTTCACCGGGGAGCTGTTTTTT,CASSAMGQFTGELFF
-,TRBV27,-,TRBJ1-4,TGTGCCAGCAGCCACCCCGAGGAAAAACTGTTTTTT,CASSHPEEKLFF
-,TRBV2,TRBD1,TRBJ1-4,TGTGCCAGCAGTTCAGACAGGGCTACTGAAAAACTGTTTTTT,CASSSDRATEKLFF
-,TRBV9,TRBD1,TRBJ2-3,TGTGCCAGCAGCGGAGGGACAGTCACAGATACGCAGTATTTT,CASSGGTVTDTQYF
-,TRBV12-3/TRBV12-4,TRBD2,TRBJ2-5,TGTGCCAGCGCGACTAGCTTGGAGACCCAGTACTTC,CASATSLETQYF
-,TRBV5-3,TRBD2,TRBJ2-3,TGTGCCAGAAGCTGGGGACTAGCGGGGCTGACAGATACGCAGTATTTT,CARSWGLAGLTDTQYF
-,TRBV6-4,-,TRBJ1-1,TGTGCCAGCACAAACACTGAAGCTTTCTTT,CASTNTEAFF
-,TRBV5-5,TRBD2,TRBJ2-7,TGTGCCAGCAGCTTGGCGACTAGCGGGAGGGCCAGACCCCCCTACGAGCAGTACTTC,CASSLATSGRARPPYEQYF
-,TRBV6-6,TRBD1,TRBJ1-2,TGTGCCAGCAGTCGGGAAACAGGGGTCTATGGCTACACCTTC,CASSRETGVYGYTF
-,TRBV5-1,-,TRBJ1-4,TGCGCCAGCAGCTTGTCCCGCAGGACTTCTGAAAAACTGTTTTTT,CASSLSRRTSEKLFF
-,TRBV29-1,-,TRBJ2-7,TGCAGCGTTGGTTTAAGGGGTGGCGAGCAGTACTTC,CSVGLRGGEQYF
-,TRBV7-9,TRBD1,TRBJ2-7,TGTGCCAGCACCGACAGGGGGACCGAGCAGTACTTC,CASTDRGTEQYF
-,TRBV6-1,-,TRBJ1-1,TGTGCCAGCAGTGAAGCGCTTCGAGGGAGAGCTTTCTTT,CASSEALRGRAFF
-,TRBV28,TRBD2,TRBJ2-1,TGTGCCAGCGGGCTTAGCGGGAGGCATCACAATGAGCAGTTCTTC,CASGLSGRHHNEQFF
-,TRBV27,TRBD1,TRBJ1-6,TGTGCCAGCAGTTTTCAAGACAGGGGAAATTCACCCCTCCACTTT,CASSFQDRGNSPLHF
few,TRBV7-3,-,TRBJ1-1,TGTGCCAGCAGCTCGACACGGGCGGGCACTGAAGCTTTCTTT,CASSSTRAGTEAFF
once,TRBV5-1,-,TRBJ2-3,TGCGCCAGCAGCTTGGCCGGGAGCACAGATACGCAGTATTTT,CASSLAGSTDTQYF
-,TRBV20-1,TRBD1,TRBJ1-4,TGCAGTACAGGGGATGAAAAACTGTTTTTT,CSTGDEKLFF